Listed here is a single TCR beta chain. The CDR3 is made up of 16 amino acids. Germline loops: CDR1 MGHRA, CDR2 YSYEKL. After removal of 3 bases from V and 4 bases from J, the junction contained 7 bases not matched to a gene. Profiled with immunoSEQ multiplex PCR; TCRdb holds only in-frame clones, not every one. The top ten clones hold 2.1% of a sample with hundreds of thousands of clones, approximately 83% of them seen once. This specimen comes from a study of blood T cell repertoires in COVID-19. This clonotype originated in a woman aged 25 to 39 who had recovered from COVID-19. The sequencing sample was made of peripheral blood. The chain couples TRBV4-1 to TRBJ2-1, with 9 positions matching TRBD1. CDR3: CASSQGQGFTYNEQFF. The CDR3, as DNA: TGCGCCAGCAGCCAGGGACAGGGCTTTACTTACAATGAGCAGTTCTTC.